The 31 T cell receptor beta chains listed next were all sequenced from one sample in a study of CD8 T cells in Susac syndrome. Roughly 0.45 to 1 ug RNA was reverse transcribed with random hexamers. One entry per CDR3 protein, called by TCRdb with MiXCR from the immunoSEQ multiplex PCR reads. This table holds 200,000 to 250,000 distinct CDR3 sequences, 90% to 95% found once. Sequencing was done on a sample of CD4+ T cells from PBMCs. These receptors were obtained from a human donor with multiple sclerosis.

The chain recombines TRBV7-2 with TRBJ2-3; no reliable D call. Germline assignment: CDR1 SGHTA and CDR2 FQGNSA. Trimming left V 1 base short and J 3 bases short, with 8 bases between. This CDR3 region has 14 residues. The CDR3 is CASSLVMSTDTQYF. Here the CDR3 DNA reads TGTGCCAGCAGCTTAGTCATGAGTACAGATACGCAGTATTTT.

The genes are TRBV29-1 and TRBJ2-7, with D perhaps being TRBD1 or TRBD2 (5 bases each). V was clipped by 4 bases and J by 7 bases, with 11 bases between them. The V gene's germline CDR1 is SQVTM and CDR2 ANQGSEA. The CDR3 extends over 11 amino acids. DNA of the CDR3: TGCAGCGTTGTGAACTGGGGGGAGCAGTACTTC. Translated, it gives CSVVNWGEQYF.

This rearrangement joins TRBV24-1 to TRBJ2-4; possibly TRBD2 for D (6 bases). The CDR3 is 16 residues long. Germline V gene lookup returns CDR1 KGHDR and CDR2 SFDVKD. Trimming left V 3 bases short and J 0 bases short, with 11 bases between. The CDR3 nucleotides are TGTGCCACCAGTGATCCGGGAGACCTAGCCAAAAACATTCAGTACTTC. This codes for CATSDPGDLAKNIQYF.

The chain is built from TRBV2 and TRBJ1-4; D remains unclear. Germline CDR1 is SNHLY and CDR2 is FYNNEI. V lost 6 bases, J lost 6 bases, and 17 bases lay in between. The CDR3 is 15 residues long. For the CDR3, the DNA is TGTGCCAGCAGCCTCCGGACCCCACCGGATGAAAAACTGTTTTTT. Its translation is CASSLRTPPDEKLFF.

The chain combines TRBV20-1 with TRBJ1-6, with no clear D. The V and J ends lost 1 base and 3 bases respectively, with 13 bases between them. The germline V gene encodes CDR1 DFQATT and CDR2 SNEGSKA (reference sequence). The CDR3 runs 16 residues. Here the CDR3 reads CSARGKQDLYNSPLHF. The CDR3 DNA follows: TGCAGTGCTAGAGGGAAGCAGGATCTCTATAATTCACCCCTCCACTTT.

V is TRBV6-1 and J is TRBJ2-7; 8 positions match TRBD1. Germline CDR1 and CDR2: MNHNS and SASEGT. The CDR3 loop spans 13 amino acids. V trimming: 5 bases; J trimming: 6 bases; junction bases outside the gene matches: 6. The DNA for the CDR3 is TGTGCCAGCAGTACGACCGGGACAGGCGAGCAGTACTTC. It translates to CASSTTGTGEQYF.

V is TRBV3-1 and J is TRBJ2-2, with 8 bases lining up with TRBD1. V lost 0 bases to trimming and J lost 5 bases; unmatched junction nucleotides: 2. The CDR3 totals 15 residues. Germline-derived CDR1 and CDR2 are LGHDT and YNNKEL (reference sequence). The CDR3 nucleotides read TGTGCCAGCAGCCAAGATCACAGGGGGACCGGGGAGCTGTTTTTT. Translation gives CASSQDHRGTGELFF.

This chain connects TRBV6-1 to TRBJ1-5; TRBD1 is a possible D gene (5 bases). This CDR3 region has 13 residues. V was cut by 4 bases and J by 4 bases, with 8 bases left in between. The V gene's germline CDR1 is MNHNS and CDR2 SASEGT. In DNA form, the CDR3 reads TGTGCCAGCAGTGTGACAGAGAATCAGCCCCAGCATTTT. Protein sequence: CASSVTENQPQHF.

The CDR3 sequence is CASTSPAGGNNEQFF. CDR3 in DNA: TGTGCCAGCACCTCCCCAGCGGGAGGTAACAATGAGCAGTTCTTC. The chain joins TRBV12-3 or TRBV12-4 to TRBJ2-1; 9 bases map to TRBD2. The CDR3 runs 15 residues. V was pared by 7 bases and J by 5 bases, with 9 bases of the junction left unmatched.

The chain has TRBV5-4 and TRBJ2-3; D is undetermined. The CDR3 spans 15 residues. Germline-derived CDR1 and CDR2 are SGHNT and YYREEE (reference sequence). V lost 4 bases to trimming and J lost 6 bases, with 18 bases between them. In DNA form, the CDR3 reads TGTGCCAGCAGCATACGGGCACCTAAGGTGGATACGCAGTATTTT. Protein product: CASSIRAPKVDTQYF.

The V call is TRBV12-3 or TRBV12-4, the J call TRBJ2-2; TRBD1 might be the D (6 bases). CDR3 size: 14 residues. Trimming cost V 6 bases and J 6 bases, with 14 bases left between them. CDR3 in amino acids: CASSPGHQAGELFF. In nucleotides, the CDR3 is TGTGCCAGCAGCCCGGGACACCAAGCCGGGGAGCTGTTTTTT.

CDR3 DNA sequence: TGCAGCGTAGCACCCCAGGCGAACACCGGGGAGCTGTTTTTT. Translated: CSVAPQANTGELFF. This chain links TRBV29-1 with TRBJ2-2; D remains ambiguous. This CDR3 spans 14 amino acids. The V and J ends lost 6 bases and 0 bases respectively, with 11 bases between them. Germline V gene data show CDR1 as SQVTM and CDR2 as ANQGSEA.

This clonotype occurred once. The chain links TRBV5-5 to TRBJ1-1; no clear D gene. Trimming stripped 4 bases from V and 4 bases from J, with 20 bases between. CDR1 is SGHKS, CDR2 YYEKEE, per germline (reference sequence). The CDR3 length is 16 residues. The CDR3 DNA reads TGTGCCAGCAGCGTATTCCTAGGACTGGGAAGCACTGAAGCTTTCTTT. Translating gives CASSVFLGLGSTEAFF.

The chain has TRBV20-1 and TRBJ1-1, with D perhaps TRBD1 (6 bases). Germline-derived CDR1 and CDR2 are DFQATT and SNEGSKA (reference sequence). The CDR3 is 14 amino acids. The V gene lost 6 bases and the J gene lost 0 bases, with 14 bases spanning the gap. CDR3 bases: TGCAGTGCCGAGACCGGGGGCATGAACACTGAAGCTTTCTTT. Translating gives CSAETGGMNTEAFF.

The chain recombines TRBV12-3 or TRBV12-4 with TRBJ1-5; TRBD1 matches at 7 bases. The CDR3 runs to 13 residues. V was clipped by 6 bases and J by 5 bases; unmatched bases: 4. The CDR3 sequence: CASSQTGDQPQHF. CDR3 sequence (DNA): TGTGCCAGCAGCCAAACAGGGGATCAGCCCCAGCATTTT.

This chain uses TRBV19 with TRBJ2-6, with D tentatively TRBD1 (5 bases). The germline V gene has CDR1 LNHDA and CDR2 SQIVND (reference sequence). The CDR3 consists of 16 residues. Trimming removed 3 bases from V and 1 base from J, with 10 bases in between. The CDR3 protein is CASSMAAGSGANVLTF. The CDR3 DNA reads TGTGCCAGTAGTATGGCGGCAGGGTCTGGGGCCAACGTCCTGACTTTC.

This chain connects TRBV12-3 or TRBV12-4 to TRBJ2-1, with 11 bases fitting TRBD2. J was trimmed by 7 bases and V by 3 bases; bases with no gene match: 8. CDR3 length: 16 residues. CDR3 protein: CASSFELAGVRNEQFF. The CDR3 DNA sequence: TGTGCCAGCAGTTTTGAACTAGCGGGAGTAAGAAATGAGCAGTTCTTC.

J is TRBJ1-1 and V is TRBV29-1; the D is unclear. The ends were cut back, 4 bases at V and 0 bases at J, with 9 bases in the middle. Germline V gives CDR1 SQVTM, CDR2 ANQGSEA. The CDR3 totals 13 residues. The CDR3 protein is CSVVQRLNTEAFF. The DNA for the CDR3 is TGCAGCGTTGTACAGCGACTGAACACTGAAGCTTTCTTT.

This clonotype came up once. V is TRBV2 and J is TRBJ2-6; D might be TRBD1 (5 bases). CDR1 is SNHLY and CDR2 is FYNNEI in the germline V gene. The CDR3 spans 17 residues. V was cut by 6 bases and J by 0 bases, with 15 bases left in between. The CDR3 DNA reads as TGTGCCAGCAGCGCGACAGAAGTCCCCTCTGGGGCCAACGTCCTGACTTTC. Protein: CASSATEVPSGANVLTF.

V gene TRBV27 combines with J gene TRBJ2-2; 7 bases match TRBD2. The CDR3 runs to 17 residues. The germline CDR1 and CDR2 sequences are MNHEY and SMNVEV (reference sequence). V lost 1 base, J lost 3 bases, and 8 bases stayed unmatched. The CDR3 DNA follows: TGTGCCAGCAGTTTATTTGGCCTAGCGGCCCACACCGGGGAGCTGTTTTTT. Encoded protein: CASSLFGLAAHTGELFF.

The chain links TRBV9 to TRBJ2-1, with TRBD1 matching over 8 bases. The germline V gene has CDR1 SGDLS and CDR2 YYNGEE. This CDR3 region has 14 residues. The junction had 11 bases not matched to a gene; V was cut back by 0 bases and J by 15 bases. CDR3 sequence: CASSVALGQGVPFF. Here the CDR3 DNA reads TGTGCCAGCAGCGTAGCCCTCGGACAGGGCGTGCCGTTCTTC.

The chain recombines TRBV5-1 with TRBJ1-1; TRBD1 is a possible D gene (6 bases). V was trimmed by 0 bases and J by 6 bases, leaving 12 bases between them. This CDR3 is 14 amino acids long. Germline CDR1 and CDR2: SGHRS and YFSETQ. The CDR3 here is CASSLEGGGSEAFF. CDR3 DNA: TGCGCCAGCAGCTTGGAGGGGGGCGGATCTGAAGCTTTCTTT.

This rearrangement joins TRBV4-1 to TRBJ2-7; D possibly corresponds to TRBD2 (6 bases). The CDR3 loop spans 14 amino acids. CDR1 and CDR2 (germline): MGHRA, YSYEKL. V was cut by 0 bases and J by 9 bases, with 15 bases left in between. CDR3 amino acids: CASSQEQRTGAQYF. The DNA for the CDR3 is TGCGCCAGCAGCCAAGAACAACGGACGGGAGCGCAGTACTTC.

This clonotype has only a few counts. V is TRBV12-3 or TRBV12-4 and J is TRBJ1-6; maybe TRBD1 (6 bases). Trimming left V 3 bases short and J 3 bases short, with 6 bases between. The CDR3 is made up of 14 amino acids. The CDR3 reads CASSLTGYNSPLHF. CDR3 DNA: TGTGCCAGCAGTTTGACAGGCTATAATTCACCCCTCCACTTT.

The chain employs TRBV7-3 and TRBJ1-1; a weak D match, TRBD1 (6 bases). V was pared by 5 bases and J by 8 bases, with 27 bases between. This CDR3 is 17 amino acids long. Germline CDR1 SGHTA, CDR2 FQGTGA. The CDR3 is CASSPEEGGRPSPEAFF. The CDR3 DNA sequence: TGTGCCAGCAGCCCTGAGGAGGGGGGACGCCCTAGTCCAGAAGCTTTCTTT.

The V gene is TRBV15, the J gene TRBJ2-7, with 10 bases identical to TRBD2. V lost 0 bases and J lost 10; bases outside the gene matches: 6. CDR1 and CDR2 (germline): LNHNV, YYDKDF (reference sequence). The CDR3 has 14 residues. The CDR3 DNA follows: TGTGCCACCAGCAGAGACCTAGCGGGAGTAAATCAGTACGTC. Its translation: CATSRDLAGVNQYV.

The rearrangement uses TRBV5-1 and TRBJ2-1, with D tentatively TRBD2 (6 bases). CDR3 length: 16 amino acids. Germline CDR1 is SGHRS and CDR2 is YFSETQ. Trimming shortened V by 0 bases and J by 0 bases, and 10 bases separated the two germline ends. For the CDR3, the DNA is TGCGCCAGCAGCTTGGGGGACTGGAGCTCCTACAATGAGCAGTTCTTC. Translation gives CASSLGDWSSYNEQFF.

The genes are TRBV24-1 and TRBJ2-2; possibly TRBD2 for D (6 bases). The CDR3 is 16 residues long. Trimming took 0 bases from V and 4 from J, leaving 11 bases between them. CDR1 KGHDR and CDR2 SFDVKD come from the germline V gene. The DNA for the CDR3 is TGTGCCACCAGTGATTTGCGCGGGGCACTCACCGGGGAGCTGTTTTTT. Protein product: CATSDLRGALTGELFF.

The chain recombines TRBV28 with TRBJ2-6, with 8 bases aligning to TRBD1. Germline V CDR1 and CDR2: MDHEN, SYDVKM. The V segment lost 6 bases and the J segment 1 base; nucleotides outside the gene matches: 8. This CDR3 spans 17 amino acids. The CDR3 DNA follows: TGTGCCAGCAGCAGCGCCAGGGGGCTGTCTGGGGCCAACGTCCTGACTTTC. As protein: CASSSARGLSGANVLTF.

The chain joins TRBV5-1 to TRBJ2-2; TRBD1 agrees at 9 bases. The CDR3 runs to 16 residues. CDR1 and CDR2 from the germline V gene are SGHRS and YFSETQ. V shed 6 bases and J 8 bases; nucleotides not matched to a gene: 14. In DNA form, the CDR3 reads TGCGCCAGCACCGCCTTGTCGGGACAGGGTTCAGGGGAGCTGTTTTTT. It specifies CASTALSGQGSGELFF.

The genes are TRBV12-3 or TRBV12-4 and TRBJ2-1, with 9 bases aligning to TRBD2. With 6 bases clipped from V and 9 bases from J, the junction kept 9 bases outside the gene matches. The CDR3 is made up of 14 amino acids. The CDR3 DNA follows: TGTGCCAGCAGCACCAGCGGGAGGTGGATTGAGCAGTTCTTC. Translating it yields CASSTSGRWIEQFF.